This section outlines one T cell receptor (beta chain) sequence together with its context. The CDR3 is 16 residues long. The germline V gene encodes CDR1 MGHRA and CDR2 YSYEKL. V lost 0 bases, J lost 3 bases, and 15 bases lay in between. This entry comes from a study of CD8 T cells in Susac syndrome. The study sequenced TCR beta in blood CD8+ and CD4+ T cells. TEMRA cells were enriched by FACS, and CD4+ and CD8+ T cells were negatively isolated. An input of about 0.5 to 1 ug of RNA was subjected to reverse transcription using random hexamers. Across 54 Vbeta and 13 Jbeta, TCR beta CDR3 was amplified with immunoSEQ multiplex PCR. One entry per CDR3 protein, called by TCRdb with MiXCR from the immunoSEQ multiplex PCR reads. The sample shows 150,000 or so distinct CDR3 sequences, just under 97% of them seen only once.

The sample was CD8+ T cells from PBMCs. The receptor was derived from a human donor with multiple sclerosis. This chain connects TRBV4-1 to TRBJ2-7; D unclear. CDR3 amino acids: CASSQESPPRNYEQYF. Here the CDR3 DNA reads TGCGCCAGCAGCCAAGAATCCCCCCCCCGGAACTACGAGCAGTACTTC.